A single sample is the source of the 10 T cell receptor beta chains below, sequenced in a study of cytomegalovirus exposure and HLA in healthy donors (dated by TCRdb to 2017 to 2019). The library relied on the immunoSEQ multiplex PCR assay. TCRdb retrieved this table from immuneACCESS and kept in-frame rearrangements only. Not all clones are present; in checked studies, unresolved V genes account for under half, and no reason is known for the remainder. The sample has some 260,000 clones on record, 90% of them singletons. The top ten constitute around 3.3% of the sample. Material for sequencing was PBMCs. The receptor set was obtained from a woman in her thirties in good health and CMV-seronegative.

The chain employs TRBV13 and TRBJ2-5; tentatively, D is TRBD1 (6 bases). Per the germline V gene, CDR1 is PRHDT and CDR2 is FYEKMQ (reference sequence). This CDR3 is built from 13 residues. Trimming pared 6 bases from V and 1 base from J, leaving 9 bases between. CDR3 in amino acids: CASSPGVQETQYF. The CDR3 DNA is TGTGCCAGCAGTCCAGGGGTCCAAGAGACCCAGTACTTC. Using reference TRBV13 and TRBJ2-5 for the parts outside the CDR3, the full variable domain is AAGVIQSPRHLIKEKRETATLKCYPIPRHDTVYWYQQGPGQDPQFLISFYEKMQSDKGSIPDRFSAQQFSDYHSELNMSSLELGDSALYFCASSPGVQETQYFGPGTRLLVL.

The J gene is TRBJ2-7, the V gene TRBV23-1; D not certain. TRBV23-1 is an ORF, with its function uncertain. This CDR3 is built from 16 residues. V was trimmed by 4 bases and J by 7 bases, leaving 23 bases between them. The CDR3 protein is CASSLPRSGHWSEQYF. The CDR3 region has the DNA TGCGCCAGCAGTCTACCGAGGTCAGGCCACTGGTCAGAGCAGTACTTC.

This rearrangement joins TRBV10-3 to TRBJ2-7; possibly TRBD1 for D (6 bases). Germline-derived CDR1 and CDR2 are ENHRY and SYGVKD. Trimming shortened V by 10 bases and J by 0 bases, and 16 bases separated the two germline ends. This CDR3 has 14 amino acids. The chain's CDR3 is CATNRDGSSYEQYF. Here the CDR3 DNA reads TGTGCCACCAACAGGGACGGAAGCTCCTACGAGCAGTACTTC.

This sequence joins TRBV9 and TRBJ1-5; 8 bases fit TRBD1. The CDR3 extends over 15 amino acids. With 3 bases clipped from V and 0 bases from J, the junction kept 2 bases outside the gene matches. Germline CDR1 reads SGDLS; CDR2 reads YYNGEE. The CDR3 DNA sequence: TGTGCCAGCAGCGGACAGGGGAATAGCAATCAGCCCCAGCATTTT. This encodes CASSGQGNSNQPQHF.

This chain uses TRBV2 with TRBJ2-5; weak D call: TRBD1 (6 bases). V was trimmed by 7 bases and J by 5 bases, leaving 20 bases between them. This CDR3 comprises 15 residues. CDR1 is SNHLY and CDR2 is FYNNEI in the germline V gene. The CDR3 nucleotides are TGTGCCAGCACCCACTCCCGGGACACCAAGGAGACCCAGTACTTC. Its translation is CASTHSRDTKETQYF.

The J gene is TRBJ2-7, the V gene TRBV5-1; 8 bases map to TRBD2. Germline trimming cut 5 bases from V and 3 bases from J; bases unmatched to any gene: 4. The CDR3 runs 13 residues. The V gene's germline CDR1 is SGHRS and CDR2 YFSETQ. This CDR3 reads CASRLLADYEQYF. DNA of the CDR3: TGCGCCAGCAGGTTACTAGCGGACTACGAGCAGTACTTC. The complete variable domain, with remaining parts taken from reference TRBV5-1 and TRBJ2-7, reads KAGVTQTPRYLIKTRGQQVTLSCSPISGHRSVSWYQQTPGQGLQFLFEYFSETQRNKGNFPGRFSGRQFSNSRSEMNVSTLELGDSALYLCASRLLADYEQYFGPGTRLTVT.

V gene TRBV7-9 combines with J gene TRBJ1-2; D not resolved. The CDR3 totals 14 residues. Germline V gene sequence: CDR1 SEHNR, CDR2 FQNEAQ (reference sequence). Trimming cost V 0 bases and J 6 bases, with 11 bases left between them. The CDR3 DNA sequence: TGTGCCAGCAGCTTAGCGCTTGCAGACGATGGCTACACCTTC. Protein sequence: CASSLALADDGYTF.

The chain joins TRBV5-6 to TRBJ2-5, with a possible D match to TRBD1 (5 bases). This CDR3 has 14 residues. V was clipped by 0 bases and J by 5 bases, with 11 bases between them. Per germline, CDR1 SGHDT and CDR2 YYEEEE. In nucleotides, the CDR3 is TGTGCCAGCAGCTTGGCTACAGGTTTCGAGACCCAGTACTTC. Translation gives CASSLATGFETQYF.

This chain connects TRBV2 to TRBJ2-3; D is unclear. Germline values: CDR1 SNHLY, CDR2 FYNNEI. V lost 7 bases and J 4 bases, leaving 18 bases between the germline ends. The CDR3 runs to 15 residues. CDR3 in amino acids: CASTPTSISADTQYF. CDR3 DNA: TGTGCCAGCACCCCAACGTCAATTTCCGCAGATACGCAGTATTTT.

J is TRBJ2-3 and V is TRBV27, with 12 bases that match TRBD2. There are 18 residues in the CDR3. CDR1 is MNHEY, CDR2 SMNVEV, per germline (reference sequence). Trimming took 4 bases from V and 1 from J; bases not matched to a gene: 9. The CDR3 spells CASSSLAGGTPGTDTQYF. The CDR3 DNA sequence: TGTGCCAGCAGTTCACTAGCGGGAGGCACCCCCGGCACAGATACGCAGTATTTT.